This T cell receptor (beta chain) originates from a study of shared clonotypes between healthy human individuals. The germline V gene has CDR1 SEHNR and CDR2 FQNEAQ (reference sequence). V was pared by 6 bases and J by 0 bases, with 3 bases between. There are 13 residues in the CDR3. Profiled with immunoSEQ multiplex PCR; TCRdb holds only in-frame clones, not every one. The sample records 550,000 to 800,000 clones, over 65% being singletons. The source material was memory CD4+ T cells sorted from blood. Subset here: CD45RA-negative fraction. The clonotype was recovered from a woman aged 30 to 39 in good health. The V gene is TRBV7-9, the J gene TRBJ2-6, with D uncertain. CDR3 sequence reads: CASSSSGANVLTF. CDR3 in DNA: TGTGCCAGCAGTAGCTCTGGGGCCAACGTCCTGACTTTC.